This is a list of T cell receptor beta chains from one sample in a study of Ad26.COV2.S vaccination and SARS-CoV-2 variants. Profiled with immunoSEQ multiplex PCR; TCRdb holds only in-frame clones, not every one. This table holds some 390,000 clones, about 89% found once. Sequenced here: peripheral blood, sampled in a trial of Ad26.COV2.S vaccine versus placebo. The source is a person between 18 and 65 years old who received the Ad26.COV2.S COVID-19 vaccine or a placebo. Both conserved end residues are part of each CDR3. A D gene is named only where the DNA matches it firmly. Not all rows give a size; the values are once, few, many and, for expanded clones, a class.

V gene	D gene	J gene	clone size	CDR3 DNA	CDR3 protein
TRBV12-3/TRBV12-4	NA	TRBJ1-2	NA	TGTGCCAGCAGTTTCCGGGCAGGGCATGGCTACACCTTC	CASSFRAGHGYTF
TRBV27	TRBD1	TRBJ1-4	NA	TGTGCCAGCAGTGAACGGGGACAGGGTTGGGAAAAACTGTTTTTT	CASSERGQGWEKLFF
TRBV10-2	TRBD2	TRBJ2-1	NA	TGCGCCAGAGCGGGAGGGCCCATAAGTGAGCAGTTCTTC	CARAGGPISEQFF
TRBV19	NA	TRBJ1-1	many	TGTGCCAGTAGTCCCCGCGGGTTCGGGAACACTGAAGCTTTCTTT	CASSPRGFGNTEAFF
TRBV6-5	NA	TRBJ1-6	NA	TGTGCCAGCAGTTACTCGGGGGATTCACCCCTCCACTTT	CASSYSGDSPLHF
TRBV7-2	TRBD1	TRBJ1-2	NA	TGTGCCAGCAGCCCCAGCAGGGGGGCTGGTGGCTACACCTTC	CASSPSRGAGGYTF
TRBV30	NA	TRBJ1-3	once	TGTGCCTGGACCCCCCTTCTAGTTTCTGGAAACACCATATATTTT	CAWTPLLVSGNTIYF
TRBV28	TRBD1	TRBJ2-2	once	TGTGCCAGCATACGCTCCCCGGGACAGGTGAACACCGGGGAGCTGTTTTTT	CASIRSPGQVNTGELFF
TRBV30	NA	TRBJ2-3	NA	TGTGCCTGGCGTTGGGGACCCAGCACAGATACGCAGTATTTT	CAWRWGPSTDTQYF
TRBV25-1	TRBD1	TRBJ2-2	NA	TGTGCCAGCAGTGAAGTAACAGGGGCCACCGGGGAGCTGTTTTTT	CASSEVTGATGELFF
TRBV7-9	NA	TRBJ1-1	NA	TGTGCCAGCAGCTTAGGAGGTGTTAAGAACACTGAAGCTTTCTTT	CASSLGGVKNTEAFF
TRBV11-3	NA	TRBJ2-3	NA	TGTGCCAGCAGCTTAGATTCGGGCACAGATACGCAGTATTTT	CASSLDSGTDTQYF
TRBV3-1/TRBV3-2	TRBD2	TRBJ2-3	NA	TGTGCCAGCAGTTCACTAGCGGGAGATCGGGGAGATACGCAGTATTTT	CASSSLAGDRGDTQYF
TRBV30	TRBD1	TRBJ1-3	NA	TGTGCCTGGAGTATAGGACAGGGAGCTTCTGGAAACACCATATATTTT	CAWSIGQGASGNTIYF
TRBV10-3	TRBD1	TRBJ1-3	NA	TGTGCCATCACGGGGGACAGGGGAAGAAACACCATATATTTT	CAITGDRGRNTIYF
TRBV7-6	NA	TRBJ1-6	once	TGTGCCAGCAGCTTAGCGGACAGTAATTCACCCCTCCACTTT	CASSLADSNSPLHF
TRBV20-1	NA	TRBJ2-1	NA	TGCAGTGCTAGAGTGCTGGATGAGCAGTTCTTC	CSARVLDEQFF
TRBV9	TRBD1	TRBJ1-1	NA	TGTGCCTCCGGCTTGGGACAGCAAAACACTGAAGCTTTCTTT	CASGLGQQNTEAFF
TRBV15	NA	TRBJ2-7	NA	TGTGCCACCAGCAGAGATCATAACCGCGAGCAGTACTTC	CATSRDHNREQYF
TRBV5-1	NA	TRBJ2-3	NA	TGCGCCAGCAGCTTTAAAGGGGAAGATACGCAGTATTTT	CASSFKGEDTQYF
TRBV15	NA	TRBJ2-2	once	TGTGCCACCAGCACGAGGACAGCTTCGAACACCGGGGAGCTGTTTTTT	CATSTRTASNTGELFF
TRBV28	NA	TRBJ2-5	NA	TGTGCCAGCAGGGACAGGGGGCTCACTAGCGGGAGAGAAGAGACCCAGTACTTC	CASRDRGLTSGREETQYF
TRBV7-3	NA	TRBJ2-1	NA	TGTGCCAGCTCCCCGATGGGGGCGGGCAATGAGCAGTTCTTC	CASSPMGAGNEQFF